This T cell receptor beta chain originates from a study of tumor-infiltrating lymphocytes in oesophageal squamous cell carcinoma. TCRdb processed the PCR reads anew with MiXCR; each CDR3 protein has one entry. The repertoire holds about 11,000 distinct CDR3 sequences, with 40% to 60% as singletons. V was clipped by 3 bases and J by 5 bases; unmatched bases: 3. In germline, CDR1 is SGHTA, CDR2 FQGTGA. The length of the CDR3 is 15 residues. Source material: esophageal tumor tissue. V gene TRBV7-3 combines with J gene TRBJ2-1; 11 bases are shared with TRBD2. This sequence was found in a female donor with esophageal squamous cell carcinoma. Written as DNA, the CDR3 is TGTGCCAGCAGCTTGACTAGCGGGGCTAACAATGAGCAGTTCTTC. This gives the protein CASSLTSGANNEQFF.